The present entry profiles one T cell receptor (beta chain) with its context. No antigen is known for it. The data originate from a study of T cells expressing NK-cell markers. General observations from the study: Specificity for HCMV among expanded NKG2C+ T cell clones was not established. Also leading the CD3+CD56-NKG2C+ fraction in a handful of donors were these clonotypes.

The CDR3 runs to 14 residues. CDR1 and CDR2 (germline): DFQATT, SNEGSKA (reference sequence). Synthesis of TCR beta cDNA relied on 5'RACE template switching carrying UMIs. TCRdb reprocessed the 5' RACE reads and stores each CDR3 protein as one record, lacking DNA. The repertoire table contains a few hundred thousand distinct CDR3 sequences. Input material: blood T cells: a sorted CD56 or NKG2C T cell subset, CD4+ or CD8+ T cells, or bulk PBMC T cells (not recorded which). This rearrangement joins TRBV20-1 to TRBJ2-2. This sequence was found in a man aged 18 to 69 in good health. The CDR3 spells CSARGTPNTGELFF.